At least ten counts were recorded for the clone carrying this T cell receptor beta chain. Its antigen is unidentified. The sample belongs to a study of T cell repertoires in cytomegalovirus infection. The study's findings and limits: Predominance within the ex vivo response was attributable to HLA-C-restricted CMV-specific TCR beta clonotypes.

Germline CDR1 SGHVS, CDR2 FNYEAQ. The CDR3 covers 16 residues. The J segment lost 0 bases and the V segment lost 5 bases, leaving 8 bases of the junction unmatched. One entry per CDR3 protein results from TCRdb running MiXCR on the reads. The sample lists roughly 630,000 distinct CDR3 sequences, around 24% seen once, with 6.5% to 10% in the top ten. This receptor was taken from a human donor in good health (CMV status not recorded). Some clones in this sample may be carry-over from other donors' samples. The sample consisted of CD8+ T cells from PBMCs. The V and J genes are TRBV7-6 and TRBJ2-3; TRBD2 matches 7 bases. The CDR3 DNA is TGTGCCAGCAGCCCTGGACTAGGTCCTAGCACAGATACGCAGTATTTT. Its translation: CASSPGLGPSTDTQYF.